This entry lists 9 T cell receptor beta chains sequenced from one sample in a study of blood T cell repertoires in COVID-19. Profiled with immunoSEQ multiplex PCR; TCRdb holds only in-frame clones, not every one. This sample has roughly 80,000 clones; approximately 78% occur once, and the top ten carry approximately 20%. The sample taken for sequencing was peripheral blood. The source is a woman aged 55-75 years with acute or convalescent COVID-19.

CDR3 region: CASSVAPTSTDTQYF. The CDR3 nucleotides are TGTGCCAGCAGCGTAGCCCCTACTAGCACAGATACGCAGTATTTT. The rearrangement joins TRBV9 to TRBJ2-3; no definite D call. Germline CDR1 is SGDLS and CDR2 is YYNGEE. The CDR3 runs to 15 residues. V lost 0 bases, J lost 0 bases, and 8 bases lay in between.

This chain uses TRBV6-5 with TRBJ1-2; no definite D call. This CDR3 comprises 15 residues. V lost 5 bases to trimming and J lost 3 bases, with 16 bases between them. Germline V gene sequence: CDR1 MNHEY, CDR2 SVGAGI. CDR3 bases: TGTGCCAGCAGTCCCCGGGAGGGAATATACTATGGCTACACCTTC. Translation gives CASSPREGIYYGYTF.

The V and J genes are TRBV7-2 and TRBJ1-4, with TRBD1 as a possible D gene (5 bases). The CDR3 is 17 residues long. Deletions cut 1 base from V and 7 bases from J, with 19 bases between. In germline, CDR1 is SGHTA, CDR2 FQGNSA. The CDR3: CASSLGTGGVGGEKLFF. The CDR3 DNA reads TGTGCCAGCAGCTTAGGAACAGGCGGGGTTGGGGGTGAAAAACTGTTTTTT.

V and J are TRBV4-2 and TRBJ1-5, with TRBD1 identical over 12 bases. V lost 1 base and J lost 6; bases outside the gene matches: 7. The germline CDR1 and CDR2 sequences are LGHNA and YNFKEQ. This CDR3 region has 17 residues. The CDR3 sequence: CASSQVPGQGARQPQHF. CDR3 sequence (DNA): TGTGCCAGCAGCCAAGTTCCGGGACAGGGGGCGCGTCAGCCCCAGCATTTT.

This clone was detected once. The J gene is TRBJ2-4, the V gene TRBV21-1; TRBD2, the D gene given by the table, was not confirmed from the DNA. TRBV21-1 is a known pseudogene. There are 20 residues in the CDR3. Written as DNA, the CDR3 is TGTGCCAGCAGCAAAGCTGCGCCCCCCCAGGAGCGGGAAGGCAAAAACATTCAGTACTTC. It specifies CASSKAAPPQEREGKNIQYF.

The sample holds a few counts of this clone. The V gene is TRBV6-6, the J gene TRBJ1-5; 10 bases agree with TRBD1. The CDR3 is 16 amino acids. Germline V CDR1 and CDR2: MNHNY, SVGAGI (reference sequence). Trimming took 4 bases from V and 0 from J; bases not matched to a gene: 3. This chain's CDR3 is CASSWGQGSSNQPQHF. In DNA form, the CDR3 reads TGTGCCAGCAGTTGGGGACAGGGGTCTAGCAATCAGCCCCAGCATTTT.

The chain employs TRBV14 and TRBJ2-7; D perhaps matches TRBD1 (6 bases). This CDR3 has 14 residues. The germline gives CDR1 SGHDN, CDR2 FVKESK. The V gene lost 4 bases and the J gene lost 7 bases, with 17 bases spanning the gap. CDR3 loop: CASSPLGGTEEQYF. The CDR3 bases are TGTGCCAGCAGCCCCCTAGGGGGAACTGAAGAGCAGTACTTC.

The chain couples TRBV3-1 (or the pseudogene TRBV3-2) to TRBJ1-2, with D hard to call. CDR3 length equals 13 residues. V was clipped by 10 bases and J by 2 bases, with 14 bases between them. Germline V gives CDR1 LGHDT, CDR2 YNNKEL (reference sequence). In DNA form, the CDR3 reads TGTGCCACAGCCAAAGGAGCCAACTATGGCTACACCTTC. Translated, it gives CATAKGANYGYTF.

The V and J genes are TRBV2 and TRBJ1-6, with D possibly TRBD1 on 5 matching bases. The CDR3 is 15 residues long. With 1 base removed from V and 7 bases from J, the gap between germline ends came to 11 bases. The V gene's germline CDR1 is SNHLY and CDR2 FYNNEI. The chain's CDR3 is CASSEGVRENSPLHF. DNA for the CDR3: TGTGCCAGCAGTGAAGGGGTCAGGGAAAATTCACCCCTCCACTTT.